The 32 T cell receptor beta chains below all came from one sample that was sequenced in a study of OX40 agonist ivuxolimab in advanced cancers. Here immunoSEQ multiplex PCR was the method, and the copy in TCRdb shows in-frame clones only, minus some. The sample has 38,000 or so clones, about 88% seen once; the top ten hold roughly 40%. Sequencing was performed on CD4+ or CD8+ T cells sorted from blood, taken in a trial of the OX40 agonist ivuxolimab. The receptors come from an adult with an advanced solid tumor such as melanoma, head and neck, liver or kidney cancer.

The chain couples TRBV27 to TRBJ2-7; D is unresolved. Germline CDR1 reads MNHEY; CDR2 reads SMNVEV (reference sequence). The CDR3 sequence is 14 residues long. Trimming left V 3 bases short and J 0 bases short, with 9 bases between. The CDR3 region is CASSFTPSSYEQYF. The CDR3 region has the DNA TGTGCCAGCAGTTTCACCCCTAGCTCCTACGAGCAGTACTTC.

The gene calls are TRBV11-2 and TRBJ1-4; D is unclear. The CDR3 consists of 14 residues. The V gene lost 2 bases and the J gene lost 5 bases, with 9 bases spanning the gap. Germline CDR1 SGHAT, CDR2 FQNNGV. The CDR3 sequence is CASSLRTGNEKLFF. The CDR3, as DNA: TGTGCCAGCAGCTTACGGACGGGGAATGAAAAACTGTTTTTT.

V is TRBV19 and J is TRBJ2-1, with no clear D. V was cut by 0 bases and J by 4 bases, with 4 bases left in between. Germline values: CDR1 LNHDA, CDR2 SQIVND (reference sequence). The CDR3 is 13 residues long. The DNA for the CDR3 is TGTGCCAGTAGTATAGATGGTTACAATGAGCAGTTCTTC. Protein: CASSIDGYNEQFF.

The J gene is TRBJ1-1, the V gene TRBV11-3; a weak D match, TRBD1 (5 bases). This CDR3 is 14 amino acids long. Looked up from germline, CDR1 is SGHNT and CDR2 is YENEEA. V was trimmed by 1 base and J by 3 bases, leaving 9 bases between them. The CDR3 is CASSLGGGDTEAFF. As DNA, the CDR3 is TGTGCCAGCAGCTTAGGTGGGGGGGACACTGAAGCTTTCTTT.

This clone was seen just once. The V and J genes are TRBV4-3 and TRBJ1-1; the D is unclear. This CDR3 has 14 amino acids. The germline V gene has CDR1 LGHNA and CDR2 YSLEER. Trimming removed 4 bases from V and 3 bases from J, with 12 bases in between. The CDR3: CASSRFVGDTEAFF. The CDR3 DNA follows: TGCGCCAGCAGCCGATTCGTCGGGGACACTGAAGCTTTCTTT.

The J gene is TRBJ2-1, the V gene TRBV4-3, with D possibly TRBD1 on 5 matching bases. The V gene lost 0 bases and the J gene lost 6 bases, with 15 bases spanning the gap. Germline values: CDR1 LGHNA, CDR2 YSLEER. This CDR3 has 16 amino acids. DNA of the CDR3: TGCGCCAGCAGCCAAGAAGGTGGGGCGTCCCTCAATGAGCAGTTCTTC. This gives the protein CASSQEGGASLNEQFF.

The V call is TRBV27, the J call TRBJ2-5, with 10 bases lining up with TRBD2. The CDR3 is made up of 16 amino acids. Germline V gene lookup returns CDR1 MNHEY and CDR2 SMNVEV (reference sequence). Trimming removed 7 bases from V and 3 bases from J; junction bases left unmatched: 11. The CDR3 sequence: CASNLLAGAFEETQYF. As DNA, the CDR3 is TGTGCCAGCAATCTTCTAGCGGGGGCGTTTGAAGAGACCCAGTACTTC.

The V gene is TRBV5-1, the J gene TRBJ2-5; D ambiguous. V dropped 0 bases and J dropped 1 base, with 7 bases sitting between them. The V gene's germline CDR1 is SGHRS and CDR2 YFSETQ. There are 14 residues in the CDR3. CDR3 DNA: TGCGCCAGCAGCTTGGCCTACGGCCAAGAGACCCAGTACTTC. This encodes CASSLAYGQETQYF.

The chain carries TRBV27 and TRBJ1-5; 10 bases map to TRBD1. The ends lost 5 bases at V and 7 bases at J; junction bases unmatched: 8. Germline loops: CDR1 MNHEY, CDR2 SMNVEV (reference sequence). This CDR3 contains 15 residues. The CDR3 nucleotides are TGTGCCAGCAGTCCCGGGACAGGGGTTGAACAGCCCCAGCATTTT. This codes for CASSPGTGVEQPQHF.

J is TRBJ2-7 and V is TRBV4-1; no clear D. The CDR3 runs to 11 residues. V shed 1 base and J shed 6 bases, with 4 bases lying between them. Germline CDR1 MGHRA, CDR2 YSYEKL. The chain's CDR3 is CASSQGSEQYF. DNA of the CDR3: TGCGCCAGCAGCCAAGGGAGCGAGCAGTACTTC.

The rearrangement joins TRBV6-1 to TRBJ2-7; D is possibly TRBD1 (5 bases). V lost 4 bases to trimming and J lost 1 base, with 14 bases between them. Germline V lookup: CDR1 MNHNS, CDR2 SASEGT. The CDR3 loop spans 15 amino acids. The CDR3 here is CASSVDSDLSYEQYF. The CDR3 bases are TGTGCCAGCAGTGTCGACAGCGACTTGTCCTACGAGCAGTACTTC.

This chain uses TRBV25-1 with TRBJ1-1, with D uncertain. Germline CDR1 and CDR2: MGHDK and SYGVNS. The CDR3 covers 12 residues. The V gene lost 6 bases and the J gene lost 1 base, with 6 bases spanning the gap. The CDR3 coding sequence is TGTGCCAGCAGCCTCGAGAACACTGAAGCTTTCTTT. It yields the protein CASSLENTEAFF.

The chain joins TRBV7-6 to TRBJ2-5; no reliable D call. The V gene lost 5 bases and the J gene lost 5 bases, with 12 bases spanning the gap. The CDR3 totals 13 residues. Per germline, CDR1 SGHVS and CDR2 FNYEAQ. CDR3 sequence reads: CASSTTPWETQYF. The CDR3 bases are TGTGCCAGCAGCACTACCCCGTGGGAGACCCAGTACTTC.

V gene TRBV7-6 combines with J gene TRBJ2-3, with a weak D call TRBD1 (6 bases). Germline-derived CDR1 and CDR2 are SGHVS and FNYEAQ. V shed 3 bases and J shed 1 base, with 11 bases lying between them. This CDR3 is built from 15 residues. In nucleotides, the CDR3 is TGTGCCAGCAGCTTCTGGCCAGGGGGCACAGATACGCAGTATTTT. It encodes CASSFWPGGTDTQYF.

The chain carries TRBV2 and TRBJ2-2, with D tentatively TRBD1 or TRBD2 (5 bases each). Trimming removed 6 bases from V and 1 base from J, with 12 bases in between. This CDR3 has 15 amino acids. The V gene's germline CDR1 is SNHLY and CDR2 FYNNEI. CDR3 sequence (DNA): TGTGCCAGCAGCTCACCGGGACGGAACACCGGGGAGCTGTTTTTT. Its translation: CASSSPGRNTGELFF.

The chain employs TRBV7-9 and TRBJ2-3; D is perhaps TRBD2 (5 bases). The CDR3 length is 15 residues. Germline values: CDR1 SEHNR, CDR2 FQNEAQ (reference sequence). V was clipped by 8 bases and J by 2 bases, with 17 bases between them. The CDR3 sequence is CASPLGGPLTDTQYF. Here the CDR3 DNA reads TGTGCCAGCCCCTTAGGAGGTCCTCTCACAGATACGCAGTATTTT.

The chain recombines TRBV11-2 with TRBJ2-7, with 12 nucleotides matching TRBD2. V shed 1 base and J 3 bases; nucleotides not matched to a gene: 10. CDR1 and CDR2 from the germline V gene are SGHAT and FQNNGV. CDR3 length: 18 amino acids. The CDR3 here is CASSLGLAGGREGYEQYF. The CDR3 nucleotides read TGTGCCAGCAGCTTAGGTCTAGCGGGGGGGCGCGAGGGCTACGAGCAGTACTTC.

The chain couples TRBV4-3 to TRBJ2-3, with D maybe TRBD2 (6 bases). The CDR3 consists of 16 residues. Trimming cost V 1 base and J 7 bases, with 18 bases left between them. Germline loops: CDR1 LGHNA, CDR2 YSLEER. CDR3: CASSQAGAGLLNTQYF. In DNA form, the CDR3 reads TGCGCCAGCAGCCAAGCTGGTGCGGGGTTATTGAATACGCAGTATTTT.

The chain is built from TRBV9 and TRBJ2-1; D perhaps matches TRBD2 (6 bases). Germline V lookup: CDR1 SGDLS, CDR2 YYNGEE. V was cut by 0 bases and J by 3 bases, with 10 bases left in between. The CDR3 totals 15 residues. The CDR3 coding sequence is TGTGCCAGCAGCGTAGGGGCGGGAATCTACAATGAGCAGTTCTTC. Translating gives CASSVGAGIYNEQFF.

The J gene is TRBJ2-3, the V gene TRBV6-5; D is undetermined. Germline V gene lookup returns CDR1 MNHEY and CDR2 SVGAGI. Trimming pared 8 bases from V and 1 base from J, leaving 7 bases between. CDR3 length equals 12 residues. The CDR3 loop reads CASGQGTDTQYF. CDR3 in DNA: TGTGCCAGCGGGCAGGGCACAGATACGCAGTATTTT.

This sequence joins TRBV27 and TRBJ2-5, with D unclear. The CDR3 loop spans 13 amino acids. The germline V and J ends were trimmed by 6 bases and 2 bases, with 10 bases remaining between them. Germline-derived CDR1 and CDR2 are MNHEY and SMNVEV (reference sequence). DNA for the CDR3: TGTGCCAGCAGCGAGATGCCTCAAGAGACCCAGTACTTC. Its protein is CASSEMPQETQYF.

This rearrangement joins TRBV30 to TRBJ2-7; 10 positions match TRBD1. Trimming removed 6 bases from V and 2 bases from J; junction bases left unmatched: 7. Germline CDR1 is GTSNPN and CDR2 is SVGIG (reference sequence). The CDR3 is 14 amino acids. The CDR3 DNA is TGTGCCTGCGATGCAGGGACAGGGGCCTACGAGCAGTACTTC. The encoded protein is CACDAGTGAYEQYF. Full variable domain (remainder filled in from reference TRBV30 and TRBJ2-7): SQTIHQWPATLVQPVGSPLSLECTVEGTSNPNLYWYRQAAGRGLQLLFYSVGIGQISSEVPQNLSASRPQDRQFILSSKKLLLSDSGFYLCACDAGTGAYEQYFGPGTRLTVT.

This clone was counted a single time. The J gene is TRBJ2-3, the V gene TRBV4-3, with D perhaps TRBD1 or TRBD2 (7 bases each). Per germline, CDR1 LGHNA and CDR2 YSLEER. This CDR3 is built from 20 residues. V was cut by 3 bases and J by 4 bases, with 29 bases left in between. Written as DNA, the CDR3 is TGCGCCAGCAGCCAGGAAAACAGGGGCGCTGGACTAGTTCGGGCAGATACGCAGTATTTT. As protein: CASSQENRGAGLVRADTQYF.

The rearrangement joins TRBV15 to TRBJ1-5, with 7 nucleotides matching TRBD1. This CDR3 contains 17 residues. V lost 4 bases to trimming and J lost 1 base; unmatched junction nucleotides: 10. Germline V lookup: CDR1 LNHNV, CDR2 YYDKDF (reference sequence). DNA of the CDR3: TGTGCCACCAGCACCCCCGAGGGGGCGGGGAGCAATCAGCCCCAGCATTTT. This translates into CATSTPEGAGSNQPQHF.

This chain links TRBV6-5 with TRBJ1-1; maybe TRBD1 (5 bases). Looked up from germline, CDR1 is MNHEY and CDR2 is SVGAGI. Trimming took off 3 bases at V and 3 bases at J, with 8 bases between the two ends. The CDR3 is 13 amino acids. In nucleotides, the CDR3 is TGTGCCAGCAGTTATCGGGGGGACACTGAAGCTTTCTTT. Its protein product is CASSYRGDTEAFF.

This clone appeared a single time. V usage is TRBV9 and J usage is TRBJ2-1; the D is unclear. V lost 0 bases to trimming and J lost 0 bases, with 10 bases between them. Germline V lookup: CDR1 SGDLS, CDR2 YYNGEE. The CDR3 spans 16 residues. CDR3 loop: CASSVGASSSYNEQFF. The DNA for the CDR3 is TGTGCCAGCAGCGTAGGAGCGTCCAGCTCCTACAATGAGCAGTTCTTC.

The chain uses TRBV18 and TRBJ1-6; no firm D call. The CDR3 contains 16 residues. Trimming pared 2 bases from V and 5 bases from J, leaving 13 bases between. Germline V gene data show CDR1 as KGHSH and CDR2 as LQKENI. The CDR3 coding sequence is TGTGCCAGCTCACCAAGAGGGAATGATCATAATTCACCCCTCCACTTT. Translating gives CASSPRGNDHNSPLHF.

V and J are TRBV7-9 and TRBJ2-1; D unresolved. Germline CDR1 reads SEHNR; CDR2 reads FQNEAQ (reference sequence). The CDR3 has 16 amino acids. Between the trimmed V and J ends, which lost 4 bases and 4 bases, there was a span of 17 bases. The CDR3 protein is CASSSLDPFNYNEQFF. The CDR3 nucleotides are TGTGCCAGCAGCTCCTTGGACCCCTTTAATTACAATGAGCAGTTCTTC.

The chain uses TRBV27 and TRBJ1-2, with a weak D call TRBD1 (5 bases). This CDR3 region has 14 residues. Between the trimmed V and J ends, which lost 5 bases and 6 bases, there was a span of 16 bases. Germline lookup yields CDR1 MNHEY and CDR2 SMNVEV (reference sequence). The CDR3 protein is CASSRGGRENGYTF. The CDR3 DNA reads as TGTGCCAGCAGTCGGGGGGGTCGGGAGAATGGCTACACCTTC.

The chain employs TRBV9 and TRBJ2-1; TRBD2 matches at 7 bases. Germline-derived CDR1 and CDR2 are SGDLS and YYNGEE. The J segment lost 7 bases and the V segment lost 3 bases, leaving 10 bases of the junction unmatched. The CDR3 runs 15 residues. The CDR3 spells CASSGGGGSLNEQFF. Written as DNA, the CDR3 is TGTGCCAGCAGCGGTGGCGGGGGATCTTTGAATGAGCAGTTCTTC.

Here the CDR3 DNA reads TGTGCCAGCAGCTTAAACCCAGCGGGGGGCACAGATACGCAGTATTTT. This translates into CASSLNPAGGTDTQYF. The V call is TRBV7-9, the J call TRBJ2-3; 8 bases are shared with TRBD2. The length of the CDR3 is 16 residues. Germline V CDR1 and CDR2: SEHNR, FQNEAQ (reference sequence). V lost 2 bases to trimming and J lost 1 base; unmatched junction nucleotides: 5.

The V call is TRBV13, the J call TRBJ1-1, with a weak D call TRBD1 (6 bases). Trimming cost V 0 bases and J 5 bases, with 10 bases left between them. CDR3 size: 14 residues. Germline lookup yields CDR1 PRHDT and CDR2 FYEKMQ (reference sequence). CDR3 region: CASSLGRGWTEAFF. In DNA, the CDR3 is TGTGCCAGCAGCTTAGGCAGGGGTTGGACTGAAGCTTTCTTT.